These T cell receptor beta chains were read from a single sample in a study of T cells after yellow fever vaccination. A single record per CDR3 protein comes from TCRdb applying MiXCR to the 5' RACE reads. This sample yields hundreds of thousands of distinct CDR3 sequences, of which more than 5.5% are seen a single time; around 16% belongs to the top ten. This specimen consisted of PBMCs, obtained 5 days after the yellow fever booster vaccination. The receptors were sampled from a man aged 25-45 years who received the YFV17D yellow fever vaccine. The CDR3 runs from the conserved cysteine through the conserved F or W. A D gene is named only where the DNA matches it firmly. Some rows mark clone size as missing; the rest say once, few, many or name a class of expanded clone.

clone_size d_call j_call v_call cdr3_nt cdr3_aa
. . TRBJ2-7 TRBV6-6 TGTGCCACTCGACAGAACTACGAGCAGTACTTC CATRQNYEQYF
. . TRBJ2-3 TRBV4-2 TGTGCCATGAGCCCCGGACTCACAGATACGCAGTATTTT CAMSPGLTDTQYF
few TRBD2 TRBJ2-1 TRBV11-2 TGTGCCAGCACCCTTACGGGAGGCCCCAATGAGCAGTTCTTC CASTLTGGPNEQFF
few TRBD2 TRBJ2-1 TRBV7-2 TGTGCCAGCAGCCTTAGCGGGAGTATGCCCTACAATGAGCAGTTCTTC CASSLSGSMPYNEQFF
. . TRBJ2-5 TRBV7-2 TGTGCCAGCAGCTTAGCGTCACTCTTCCAAGAGACCCAGTACTTC CASSLASLFQETQYF
. . TRBJ1-3 TRBV18 TGTGCCAGCTCACCAGTACGGGGTTCTGGAAACACCATATATTTT CASSPVRGSGNTIYF
few TRBD1 TRBJ2-2 TRBV6-1 TGTGCCAGCACCCTGTCAGGGGGCGGCGGGGAGCTGTTTTTT CASTLSGGGGELFF
few . TRBJ2-1 TRBV4-3 TGCGCCAGCAGCCAGCTGAGCGGAAACTCCTACAATGAGCAGTTCTTC CASSQLSGNSYNEQFF
many . TRBJ2-7 TRBV7-2 TGTGCCAGCAGCTTGGAGGGGGGCTACGAGCAGTACTTC CASSLEGGYEQYF
. TRBD1 TRBJ2-1 TRBV5-1 TGCGCCAGCAGCCCCTCCCGACAGGGGTGGTTCTACAATGAGCAGTTCTTC CASSPSRQGWFYNEQFF
few . TRBJ2-3 TRBV20-1 TGCAGTGCTGGGGTTTGGGGCAGCACAGATACGCAGTATTTT CSAGVWGSTDTQYF